This T cell receptor (beta chain) was sequenced during a study of blood T cell repertoires in COVID-19. Sequencing used immunoSEQ multiplex PCR; TCRdb keeps in-frame clones, though not all of them. Of hundreds of thousands of clones in the sample, 85% to 90% are singletons; the top ten hold approximately 1.5%. This CDR3 has 15 residues. V shed 1 base and J shed 5 bases, with 14 bases lying between them. Germline lookup yields CDR1 SGHVS and CDR2 FQNEAQ. Either two negative PCRs, clearance, or symptom resolution qualified Cohort 3 donors as recovered. Sequenced material: PBMCs or T cells enriched from blood (not recorded which). The chain links TRBV7-8 to TRBJ1-2, with a tentative D call TRBD1 (5 bases). This TCR was recovered from a woman aged 45-65 years who had recovered from COVID-19. The CDR3 DNA is TGTGCCAGCAGCTTAGTGGCGGGGGGTGTTTATGGCTACACCTTC. This codes for CASSLVAGGVYGYTF.